What follows are 20 T cell receptor beta chains derived from one specimen sequenced in a study of shared clonotypes between healthy human individuals. Produced via immunoSEQ multiplex PCR; TCRdb's table is partial and in-frame only. The profile shows around 2.5 million clones, 80% to 95% of them singletons. Sequenced material: naive CD4+ T cells from PBMCs. Subset meaning: CD45RA+ positively selected. Receptor source: a man aged 18-30 years in good health. Some clones in this sample may be carry-over from other donors' samples.

This sequence joins TRBV5-4 and TRBJ1-1, with a tentative D call TRBD1 (5 bases). Germline CDR1 and CDR2: SGHNT and YYREEE (reference sequence). The CDR3 is made up of 14 amino acids. Between the trimmed V and J ends, which lost 0 bases and 8 bases, there was a span of 14 bases. CDR3 region: CASSLVESGGEAFF. CDR3 nucleotide sequence: TGTGCCAGCAGCTTGGTGGAGTCTGGGGGGGAAGCTTTCTTT.

This chain uses TRBV5-1 with TRBJ2-6; TRBD2 aligns across 11 bases. The V gene end was trimmed by 1 base and the J gene end by 0 bases; junction bases not matched to a gene: 3. The CDR3 contains 18 residues. Germline V gene sequence: CDR1 SGHRS, CDR2 YFSETQ. In nucleotides, the CDR3 is TGCGCCAGCAGCTTGTCAGGGACTAGCGGCTCTGGGGCCAACGTCCTGACTTTC. It specifies CASSLSGTSGSGANVLTF. Based on the CDR3 plus reference TRBV5-1 and TRBJ2-6, the full variable domain is KAGVTQTPRYLIKTRGQQVTLSCSPISGHRSVSWYQQTPGQGLQFLFEYFSETQRNKGNFPGRFSGRQFSNSRSEMNVSTLELGDSALYLCASSLSGTSGSGANVLTFGAGSRLTVL.

The rearrangement uses TRBV7-3 and TRBJ2-1; D might be TRBD1 (5 bases). In germline, CDR1 is SGHTA, CDR2 FQGTGA. The CDR3 totals 13 residues. Trimming cost V 4 bases and J 7 bases, with 11 bases left between them. Here the CDR3 DNA reads TGTGCCAGCAGCTCAAGGGGTACAAATGAGCAGTTCTTC. It codes for CASSSRGTNEQFF. Supplemented by reference TRBV7-3 and TRBJ2-1, the full variable domain reads GAGVSQTPSNKVTEKGKYVELRCDPISGHTALYWYRQSLGQGPEFLIYFQGTGAADDSGLPNDRFFAVRPEGSVSTLKIQRTERGDSAVYLCASSSRGTNEQFFGPGTRLTVL.

V is TRBV6-1 and J is TRBJ2-1; D gene uncertain. This CDR3 has 14 residues. Trimming shortened V by 4 bases and J by 13 bases, and 20 bases separated the two germline ends. Germline CDR1 is MNHNS and CDR2 is SASEGT. The CDR3 DNA is TGTGCCAGCAGTGGGGCCAGCGCGCACAGTAACCAGTTCTTC. Its protein is CASSGASAHSNQFF.

The J gene is TRBJ1-1, the V gene TRBV5-4, with 10 bases that match TRBD1. The CDR3 sequence is 15 residues long. V was clipped by 4 bases and J by 4 bases; unmatched bases: 7. Germline assignment: CDR1 SGHNT and CDR2 YYREEE (reference sequence). CDR3: CASSARDRGSTEAFF. CDR3 bases: TGTGCCAGCAGCGCGAGGGACAGGGGATCCACTGAAGCTTTCTTT.

The chain combines TRBV6-4 with TRBJ2-7; 11 bases are a match to TRBD2. CDR3 length equals 16 residues. The germline V gene has CDR1 MRHNA and CDR2 SNTAGT. V lost 2 bases, J lost 4 bases, and 7 bases stayed unmatched. CDR3 residues: CASSDPEGLAGYEQYF. The CDR3 nucleotides read TGTGCCAGCAGTGACCCGGAAGGACTAGCGGGTTACGAGCAGTACTTC.

The chain combines TRBV7-8 with TRBJ2-5, with D uncertain. V was cut by 5 bases and J by 2 bases, with 18 bases left in between. This CDR3 comprises 16 residues. Germline values: CDR1 SGHVS, CDR2 FQNEAQ. DNA of the CDR3: TGTGCCAGCAGCCCAAAGGCCGGACGGTCACAAGAGACCCAGTACTTC. This sequence encodes CASSPKAGRSQETQYF.

This sequence joins TRBV6-6 and TRBJ1-2; 12 bases map to TRBD1. There are 16 residues in the CDR3. CDR1 and CDR2 from the germline V gene are MNHNY and SVGAGI (reference sequence). Unmatched junction bases numbered 6, after V lost 6 bases and J lost 1 base. CDR3 nucleotide sequence: TGTGCCAGCAGAGGGGACAGGGGGCTTGATAACTATGGCTACACCTTC. Translated: CASRGDRGLDNYGYTF.

The chain couples TRBV5-1 to TRBJ2-3; the match to TRBD2 covers 10 bases. Germline lookup yields CDR1 SGHRS and CDR2 YFSETQ. This CDR3 has 16 amino acids. V lost 3 bases and J lost 5; bases outside the gene matches: 9. The CDR3 bases are TGCGCCAGCAGCTCGGAAAGCGGGAGGGCCAGAGATACGCAGTATTTT. This sequence encodes CASSSESGRARDTQYF.

The DNA for the CDR3 is TGTGCCATCAGTTGGACAGGGAGCTCCTACGAGCAGTACTTC. Its translation is CAISWTGSSYEQYF. The rearrangement joins TRBV10-3 to TRBJ2-7; 8 positions agree with TRBD1. The CDR3 totals 14 residues. The germline CDR1 and CDR2 sequences are ENHRY and SYGVKD. Trimming cost V 5 bases and J 0 bases; bases outside gene matches: 3.

The rearrangement links TRBV29-1 to TRBJ2-5, with D perhaps matching TRBD2 (6 bases). This CDR3 contains 14 residues. Germline assignment: CDR1 SQVTM and CDR2 ANQGSEA. V dropped 6 bases and J dropped 4 bases, with 18 bases sitting between them. The CDR3 bases are TGCAGCGTGGCTCCACTAGCCTGGAGAGAGACCCAGTACTTC. This sequence encodes CSVAPLAWRETQYF.

This chain connects TRBV29-1 to TRBJ1-2, with 7 bases lining up with TRBD1. Germline assignment: CDR1 SQVTM and CDR2 ANQGSEA. Unmatched junction bases numbered 2, after V lost 4 bases and J lost 0 bases. The CDR3 is made up of 13 amino acids. CDR3 in DNA: TGCAGCGTTGGTGGGACAGCTAACTATGGCTACACCTTC. This codes for CSVGGTANYGYTF.

The V and J genes are TRBV7-9 and TRBJ2-7; TRBD1 matches 7 bases. CDR3 size: 16 residues. Germline V gene sequence: CDR1 SEHNR, CDR2 FQNEAQ (reference sequence). Trimming took 2 bases from V and 0 from J; bases not matched to a gene: 7. CDR3 amino acids: CASSLYGGQSSYEQYF. Written as DNA, the CDR3 is TGTGCCAGCAGCTTATATGGGGGACAGAGCTCCTACGAGCAGTACTTC.

This sequence joins TRBV7-2 and TRBJ2-5; TRBD2 aligns across 12 bases. Judging by the DNA end, TRBJ2-7 fits better; the J call may be wrong. CDR3 length equals 16 residues. CDR1 SGHTA and CDR2 FQGNSA come from the germline V gene. The CDR3 reads CASSRPGLAGSYEQYF. As DNA, the CDR3 is TGTGCCAGCAGCCGTCCTGGACTAGCGGGATCCTACGAGCAGTACTTC.

The V gene is TRBV19, the J gene TRBJ2-5, with D hard to call. The germline V gene encodes CDR1 LNHDA and CDR2 SQIVND (reference sequence). V was clipped by 5 bases and J by 5 bases, with 15 bases between them. This CDR3 spans 14 amino acids. CDR3 region: CASSPNPVLETQYF. CDR3 DNA sequence: TGTGCCAGTAGTCCCAACCCAGTGCTGGAGACCCAGTACTTC.

The chain carries TRBV5-1 and TRBJ2-5; 11 bases match TRBD2. This CDR3 comprises 17 residues. Germline V lookup: CDR1 SGHRS, CDR2 YFSETQ. V was clipped by 0 bases and J by 0 bases; unmatched bases: 4. CDR3: CASSLGLAGKYQETQYF. CDR3 bases: TGCGCCAGCAGCTTGGGACTAGCGGGGAAGTACCAAGAGACCCAGTACTTC.

The chain recombines TRBV19 with TRBJ1-1, with D perhaps TRBD1 (6 bases). V gave up 7 bases and J gave up 4 bases, with 13 bases separating them. CDR3 length: 13 amino acids. In germline, CDR1 is LNHDA, CDR2 SQIVND (reference sequence). CDR3 sequence: CASTFNRATEAFF. The CDR3 bases are TGTGCCAGTACGTTTAACAGGGCCACTGAAGCTTTCTTT.

The V and J genes are TRBV6-4 and TRBJ2-7, with D perhaps matching TRBD1 (6 bases). V dropped 6 bases and J dropped 6 bases, with 18 bases sitting between them. Germline CDR1 MRHNA, CDR2 SNTAGT. The CDR3 has 14 amino acids. CDR3 sequence: CASRGWAGAGEQYF. The CDR3 DNA reads TGTGCCAGCAGAGGTTGGGCAGGGGCCGGCGAGCAGTACTTC.

In regard to this clone: The same CDR3 can be traced to other DNA sequences in this sample. The gene calls are TRBV10-3 and TRBJ2-3, with D possibly matching TRBD1 (5 bases). Germline-derived CDR1 and CDR2 are ENHRY and SYGVKD. V lost 0 bases to trimming and J lost 1 base, with 5 bases between them. The CDR3 consists of 14 residues. The CDR3 here is CAISESTGTDTQYF. CDR3 sequence (DNA): TGTGCCATCAGTGAGTCGACAGGCACAGATACGCAGTATTTT.

The chain combines TRBV7-3 with TRBJ1-1; D may be TRBD1 (5 bases). The CDR3 contains 14 residues. V was shortened by 2 bases and J by 1 base, with 8 bases between the two germline ends. Germline-derived CDR1 and CDR2 are SGHTA and FQGTGA. The CDR3 is CASSLLDRNTEAFF. In nucleotides, the CDR3 is TGTGCCAGCAGCTTACTCGACAGGAACACTGAAGCTTTCTTT.